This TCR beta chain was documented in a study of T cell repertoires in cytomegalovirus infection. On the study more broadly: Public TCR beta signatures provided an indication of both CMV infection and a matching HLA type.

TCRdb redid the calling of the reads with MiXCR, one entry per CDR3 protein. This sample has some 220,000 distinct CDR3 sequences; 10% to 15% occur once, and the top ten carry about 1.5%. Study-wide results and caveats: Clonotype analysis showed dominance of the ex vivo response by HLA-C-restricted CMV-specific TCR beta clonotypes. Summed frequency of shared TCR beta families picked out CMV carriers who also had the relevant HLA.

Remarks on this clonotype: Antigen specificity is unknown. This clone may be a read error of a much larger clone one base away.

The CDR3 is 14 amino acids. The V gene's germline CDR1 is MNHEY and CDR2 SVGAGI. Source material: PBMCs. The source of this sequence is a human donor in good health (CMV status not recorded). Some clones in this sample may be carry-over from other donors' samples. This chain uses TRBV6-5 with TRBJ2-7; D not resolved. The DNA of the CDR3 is TGTGCCCGCAGTAGAAGGCAAAAGACCTACGAGCAGTACTTC. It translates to CARSRRQKTYEQYF.